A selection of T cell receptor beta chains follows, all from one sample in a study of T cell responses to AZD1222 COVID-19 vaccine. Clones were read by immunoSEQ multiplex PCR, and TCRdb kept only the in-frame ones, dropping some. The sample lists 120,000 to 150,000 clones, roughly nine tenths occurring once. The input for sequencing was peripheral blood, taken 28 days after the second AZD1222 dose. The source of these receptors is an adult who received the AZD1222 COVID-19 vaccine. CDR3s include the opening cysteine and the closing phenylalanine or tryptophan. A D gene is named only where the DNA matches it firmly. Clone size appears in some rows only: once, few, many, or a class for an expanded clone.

TGTGCCATCAGTGAGGGGGCATATCAAGAGACCCAGTACTTC,CAISEGAYQETQYF,NA,TRBJ2-5,TRBV10-3,NA
TGCGCCAGCAGCCAAGAAGTGGCAGGGGTCAATTCACCCCTCCACTTT,CASSQEVAGVNSPLHF,NA,TRBJ1-6,TRBV4-1,NA
TGCGCCAGCAGCCAAGACCTAGAGCCCGGGACCCAGTACTTC,CASSQDLEPGTQYF,NA,TRBJ2-5,TRBV4-1,NA
TGTGCCAGCTCACCGGGGTTCTCCGGGACAGGGGGCTCTGAAGCTTTCTTT,CASSPGFSGTGGSEAFF,TRBD1,TRBJ1-1,TRBV18,NA
TGTGCCAGCAGCTTCGAGGGTTTGGGGCCACCCCTCCACTTT,CASSFEGLGPPLHF,NA,TRBJ1-6,TRBV5-5,NA
TGTGCCAGCAGTTTGGGACTAGCGGCTAAAGAGAGTGGTGAGCAGTTCTTC,CASSLGLAAKESGEQFF,TRBD2,TRBJ2-1,TRBV27,NA
TGTGCCAGCAGCTTTAGAACCCCAGGGGAGGTAGATACGCAGTATTTT,CASSFRTPGEVDTQYF,NA,TRBJ2-3,TRBV7-2,once
TGTGCCAGCAGCGTAGGGGGGGCATCCTCCTACGAGCAGTACTTC,CASSVGGASSYEQYF,NA,TRBJ2-7,TRBV9,NA
TGCGCCAGCAGCTTGGGGGGATCCCGGGATGGCTACACCTTC,CASSLGGSRDGYTF,NA,TRBJ1-2,TRBV5-1,NA
TGTGCCAGCTCATATACCACAGGGTCTTGGGGCACTGAAGCTTTCTTT,CASSYTTGSWGTEAFF,NA,TRBJ1-1,TRBV18,NA
TGTGCCAGCAGTTTACGACCCGGACAGGCACACTCCTACGAGCAGTACTTC,CASSLRPGQAHSYEQYF,TRBD1,TRBJ2-7,TRBV27,NA
TGTGCCAGCAGTTACGCGGTTGAAGCTTTCTTT,CASSYAVEAFF,NA,TRBJ1-1,TRBV6-6,NA
TGTGCCAGCTCACCAAGGGACAGCCTTAATGAAAAACTGTTTTTT,CASSPRDSLNEKLFF,TRBD1,TRBJ1-4,TRBV18,NA
TGTGCCAGCAGTGAATTGGGTTGGGCTGAAGCTTTCTTT,CASSELGWAEAFF,NA,TRBJ1-1,TRBV25-1,NA
TGTGCCAGCAGCCAGACCCCCTCTGGAAACACCATATATTTT,CASSQTPSGNTIYF,NA,TRBJ1-3,TRBV3-1/TRBV3-2,NA
TGCAGCGTTGTGATACAGGGTATTGAAAAACTGTTTTTT,CSVVIQGIEKLFF,NA,TRBJ1-4,TRBV29-1,NA
TGTGCCAGCAGTCAGACCGGATTCACAGATACGCAGTATTTT,CASSQTGFTDTQYF,NA,TRBJ2-3,TRBV6-4,NA
TGTGCCAGCATCGACTTGAACACCGGGGAGCTGTTTTTT,CASIDLNTGELFF,NA,TRBJ2-2,TRBV2,NA
TGCGCCAGCAGCTTTAGGGGAATGAACACCGGGGAGCTGTTTTTT,CASSFRGMNTGELFF,NA,TRBJ2-2,TRBV5-1,NA
TGTGCCAGCAGCTTAGGCTTAGGGACAGGCGGTTATGGCTACACCTTC,CASSLGLGTGGYGYTF,TRBD1,TRBJ1-2,TRBV11-2,NA
TGTGCCAGCAGCCGCGTGGTAGGGTCTAATGAAAAACTGTTTTTT,CASSRVVGSNEKLFF,NA,TRBJ1-4,TRBV7-2,NA
TGTGCCTGGACCGGGGAGGGCAATCAGCCCCAGCATTTT,CAWTGEGNQPQHF,NA,TRBJ1-5,TRBV30,NA
TGTGCCAGCAGCTTGGAGCGGTACAATGAGCAGTTCTTC,CASSLERYNEQFF,NA,TRBJ2-1,TRBV11-2,NA
TGTGCCAGCAGCCTTTTACCGAACACTGAAGCTTTCTTT,CASSLLPNTEAFF,NA,TRBJ1-1,TRBV11-1,once
TGCGCCAGCACCTGGGAGGGATCGGATGAAAAACTGTTTTTT,CASTWEGSDEKLFF,NA,TRBJ1-4,TRBV5-1,NA
TGTGCCAGCAGTCCGTGGGACTTCTATAATTCACCCCTCCACTTT,CASSPWDFYNSPLHF,NA,TRBJ1-6,TRBV27,NA